This T cell receptor (beta chain) was sequenced in a study of CD8 T cells in Susac syndrome. A remark on this clonotype: One end of the junction fails to match germline, which may point to a read error.

RNA was extracted with the RNeasy kit, and a quantity of roughly 0.5 to 1 ug was reverse transcribed using random hexamers. Each CDR3 protein is one row after TCRdb ran MiXCR on the immunoSEQ multiplex PCR reads. Altogether about 66,000 distinct CDR3 sequences are present, 85% to 95% being singletons, with the ten largest covering about 0.6%. TEMRA cells were FACS-enriched and CD8+ and CD4+ T cells negatively isolated. The sequenced material came from CD8+ T cells from PBMCs. The clonotype originates from a human donor with multiple sclerosis.

DNA of the CDR3: TGTGCCAGCAGTTTGGACCAAGAGACCCAGTACTTC. Its protein product is CASSLDQETQYF. The chain is built from TRBV5-6 and TRBJ2-5; no definite D call. CDR3 length equals 12 residues. Germline-derived CDR1 and CDR2 are SGHDT and YYEEEE.